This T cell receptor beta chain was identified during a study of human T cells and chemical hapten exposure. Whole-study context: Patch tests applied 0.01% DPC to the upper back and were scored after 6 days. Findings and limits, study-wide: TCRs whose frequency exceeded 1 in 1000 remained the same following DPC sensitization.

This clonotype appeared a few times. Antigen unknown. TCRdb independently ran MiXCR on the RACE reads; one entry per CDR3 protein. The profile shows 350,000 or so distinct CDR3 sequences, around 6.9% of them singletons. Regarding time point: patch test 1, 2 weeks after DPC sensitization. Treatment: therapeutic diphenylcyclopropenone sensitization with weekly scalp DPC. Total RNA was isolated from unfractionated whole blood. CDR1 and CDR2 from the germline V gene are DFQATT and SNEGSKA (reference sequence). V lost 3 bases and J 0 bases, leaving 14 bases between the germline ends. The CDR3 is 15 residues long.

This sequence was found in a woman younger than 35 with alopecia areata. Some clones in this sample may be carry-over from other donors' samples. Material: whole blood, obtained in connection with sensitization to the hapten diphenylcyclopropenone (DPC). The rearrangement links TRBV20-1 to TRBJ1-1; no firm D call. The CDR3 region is CSARAQPLMNTEAFF. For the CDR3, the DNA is TGCAGTGCTAGGGCCCAGCCCCTTATGAACACTGAAGCTTTCTTT.